The next 3 T cell receptor beta chains were all read from a single sample in a study of cytomegalovirus exposure and HLA in healthy donors. The PCR used 60 Vbeta and 13 Jbeta primers. Measured with immunoSEQ multiplex PCR; TCRdb has only the in-frame clones, and not every one. Of about 280,000 clones in the sample, roughly 89% were seen once. The sequenced sample was PBMCs. Receptor source: a woman between 18 and 29 years old in good health and CMV-seronegative.

The V gene is TRBV5-6, the J gene TRBJ1-2, with TRBD1 identical over 7 bases. Germline V gives CDR1 SGHDT, CDR2 YYEEEE. J was trimmed by 6 bases and V by 2 bases; bases with no gene match: 4. CDR3 length: 13 residues. The CDR3 here is CASSFRGRDGYTF. CDR3 bases: TGTGCCAGCAGCTTTAGGGGGCGGGATGGCTACACCTTC.

This chain joins TRBV5-6 and TRBJ2-7; 8 bases are a match to TRBD1. The CDR3 covers 15 residues. Germline lookup yields CDR1 SGHDT and CDR2 YYEEEE. The V and J ends lost 2 bases and 3 bases, in that order; junction bases with no gene match: 7. In nucleotides, the CDR3 is TGTGCCAGCAGCTTTGGACAGGGTGGGAACTACGAGCAGTACTTC. It yields the protein CASSFGQGGNYEQYF.

This chain links TRBV20-1 with TRBJ1-1; D remains unclear. Trimming took off 6 bases at V and 10 bases at J, with 12 bases between the two ends. The germline CDR1 and CDR2 sequences are DFQATT and SNEGSKA (reference sequence). The CDR3 runs 10 residues. CDR3: CSAPWERAFF. The CDR3 DNA reads TGCAGTGCCCCGTGGGAGCGAGCTTTCTTT.